A single sample is the source of the 7 T cell receptor beta chains below, sequenced in a study of spatial heterogeneity in lung cancer. Study-level findings and limits: One measure, the expanded intratumoral alpha and beta TCR count, tracked tumor mutation counts.

MiXCR, run by TCRdb on the 5' RACE reads, gives a single entry per CDR3 protein. Of about 27,000 distinct CDR3 sequences listed, around 7.4% are singletons. Time point specified: sample taken at primary tumor resection. For these receptors, no antigen is known. The specimen comprised lung tumor tissue, sampled at surgery. Receptors originate from a male donor with early-stage non-small cell lung cancer.

The chain is built from TRBV18 and TRBJ2-1; D possibly matches TRBD1 or TRBD2 (5 bases each). Germline V CDR1 and CDR2: KGHSH, LQKENI. V lost 0 bases to trimming and J lost 5 bases, with 11 bases between them. The CDR3 is 15 residues long. This chain's CDR3 is CASSPPDGANNEQFF. The CDR3 DNA reads TGTGCCAGCTCACCACCGGACGGGGCAAACAATGAGCAGTTCTTC.

This clonotype was recorded at least ten times. The genes are TRBV5-1 and TRBJ1-1; D gene uncertain. This CDR3 is 13 amino acids long. Germline V CDR1 and CDR2: SGHRS, YFSETQ. V was trimmed by 2 bases and J by 2 bases, leaving 7 bases between them. DNA of the CDR3: TGCGCCAGCAGCTTAAACCAAAACACTGAAGCTTTCTTT. Encoded protein: CASSLNQNTEAFF.

The sample holds a few counts of this clonotype. The chain is built from TRBV6-2 or TRBV6-3 and TRBJ1-6; D is undetermined. Looked up from germline, CDR1 is MNHEY and CDR2 is SVGEGT. The CDR3 is made up of 17 amino acids. Trimming took 6 bases from V and 0 from J, leaving 15 bases between them. The CDR3 DNA sequence: TGTGCCAGCAGAAAGGCACCCTCGAGCTCCTATAATTCACCCCTCCACTTT. Its protein is CASRKAPSSSYNSPLHF.

This clonotype came up many times. Here the CDR3 reads CASSDGAGGSYYEQYF. In nucleotides, the CDR3 is TGCGCCAGCAGCGACGGTGCAGGGGGATCGTACTACGAGCAGTACTTC. The chain joins TRBV10-1 to TRBJ2-7; 7 bases align to TRBD1. Germline V gene lookup returns CDR1 WNHNN and CDR2 SYGVQD (reference sequence). This CDR3 is 16 amino acids long. J gave up 3 bases and V 6 bases, and 14 bases lay outside the gene matches.

This clonotype was seen repeatedly, ten times or more. This rearrangement joins TRBV4-2 to TRBJ1-5; 7 nucleotides agree with TRBD1. Unmatched junction bases numbered 9, after V lost 4 bases and J lost 0 bases. From germline, CDR1 is LGHNA and CDR2 YNFKEQ. The CDR3 consists of 17 residues. The CDR3 DNA sequence: TGTGCCAGCAGCCCGCGCCCGGGACAGATTAGCAATCAGCCCCAGCATTTT. It is translated as CASSPRPGQISNQPQHF.

This clonotype was detected only a few times. The rearrangement links TRBV10-3 to TRBJ2-1; 11 positions agree with TRBD2. CDR3 length equals 14 residues. Germline assignment: CDR1 ENHRY and CDR2 SYGVKD. J was trimmed by 3 bases and V by 8 bases; bases with no gene match: 3. The CDR3 here is CAIRLAGNYNEQFF. The DNA for the CDR3 is TGTGCCATCCGACTAGCGGGGAACTACAATGAGCAGTTCTTC.

The V gene is TRBV20-1, the J gene TRBJ1-6; D may be TRBD1 (6 bases). This CDR3 region has 15 residues. The ends were cut back, 3 bases at V and 7 bases at J, with 16 bases in the middle. Germline CDR1 DFQATT, CDR2 SNEGSKA (reference sequence). As DNA, the CDR3 is TGCAGTGCTAGGGGGGCCCAGGCGATAAATTCACCCCTCCACTTT. Its protein product is CSARGAQAINSPLHF.